This entry lists 2 T cell receptor beta chains sequenced from one sample in a study of early T cells in non-severe SARS-CoV-2 infection. Using its own MiXCR run on the 5' RACE reads, TCRdb lists one record per CDR3 protein. The table records approximately 80,000 distinct CDR3 sequences, less than 15% of them present only once. The sample comprised whole blood. The receptors here all came from an adult who was a healthcare worker with PCR-confirmed SARS-CoV-2 infection or an uninfected control (not recorded which).

With respect to this clonotype: A read error may explain this, as a much larger clone is one base away. The conserved final phenylalanine or tryptophan is absent from the CDR3, which likely points to a read error. The V and J genes are TRBV7-9 and TRBJ2-7, with 9 bases fitting TRBD2. The CDR3 runs to 14 residues. Trimming at V came to 7 bases and at J to 1 base, leaving 5 bases not matched to a gene. Germline V gives CDR1 SEHNR, CDR2 FQNEAQ (reference sequence). In nucleotides, the CDR3 is TGTGCCAGCAATCTAGCGGGACTTTCCTACGAGCAGTACATC. It translates to CASNLAGLSYEQYI.

This clonotype has ten or more counts. The V call is TRBV7-9, the J call TRBJ2-3; 7 nucleotides line up with TRBD2. Germline CDR1 reads SEHNR; CDR2 reads FQNEAQ (reference sequence). The V and J ends lost 10 bases and 6 bases, in that order; junction bases with no gene match: 7. The CDR3 totals 12 residues. CDR3 sequence: CATTMGGDTQYF. CDR3 DNA: TGTGCCACCACTATGGGAGGGGATACGCAGTATTTT. Supplemented by reference TRBV7-9 and TRBJ2-3, the full variable domain reads DTGVSQNPRHKITKRGQNVTFRCDPISEHNRLYWYRQTLGQGPEFLTYFQNEAQLEKSRLLSDRFSAERPKGSFSTLEIQRTEQGDSAMYLCATTMGGDTQYFGPGTRLTVL.